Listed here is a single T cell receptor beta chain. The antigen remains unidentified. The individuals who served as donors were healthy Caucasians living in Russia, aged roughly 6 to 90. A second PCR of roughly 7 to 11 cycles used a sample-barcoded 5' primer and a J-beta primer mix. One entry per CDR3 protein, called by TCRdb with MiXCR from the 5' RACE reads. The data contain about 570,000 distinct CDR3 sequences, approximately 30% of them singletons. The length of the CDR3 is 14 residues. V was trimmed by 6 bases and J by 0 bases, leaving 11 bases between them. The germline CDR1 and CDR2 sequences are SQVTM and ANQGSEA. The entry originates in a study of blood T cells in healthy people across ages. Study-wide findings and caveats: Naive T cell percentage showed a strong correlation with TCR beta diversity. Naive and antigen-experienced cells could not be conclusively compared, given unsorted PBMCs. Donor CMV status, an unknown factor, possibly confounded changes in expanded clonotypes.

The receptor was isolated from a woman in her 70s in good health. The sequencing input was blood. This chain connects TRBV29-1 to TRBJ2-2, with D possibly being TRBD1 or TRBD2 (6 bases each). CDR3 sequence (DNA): TGCAGCGTGCGGGACACGACGAACACCGGGGAGCTGTTTTTT. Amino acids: CSVRDTTNTGELFF.